The 10 T cell receptor beta chains below come from one sample, sequenced in a study of Ad26.COV2.S vaccination and SARS-CoV-2 variants. Profiling relied on immunoSEQ multiplex PCR, and the TCRdb table lists in-frame clones only, not all of them. The sample has approximately 420,000 clones; about nine tenths are singletons. Treatment defined: 15 to 20 received Ad26.COV2.S at low or high dose, single or two shots; roughly 5 received placebo; per-sample allocation not given. Material that was analyzed had been drawn on day 63 after the first vaccine or placebo injection. Sequencing was performed on peripheral blood, taken in a trial of Ad26.COV2.S vaccine versus placebo. All receptors derive from a person between 18 and 60 years old who received the Ad26.COV2.S COVID-19 vaccine or a placebo.

The rearrangement links TRBV3-1 (or the pseudogene TRBV3-2) to TRBJ2-5, with D possibly TRBD2 on 7 matching bases. Germline V gives CDR1 LGHDT, CDR2 YNNKEL (reference sequence). CDR3 length: 14 residues. V lost 1 base, J lost 9 bases, and 15 bases lay in between. The CDR3 sequence is CASSQAVKGGAQYF. The CDR3 DNA reads as TGTGCCAGCAGCCAAGCCGTCAAAGGGGGGGCCCAGTACTTC.

On this clone itself: The junction shows a germline mismatch at one end, possibly a read error. The V gene is TRBV6-1, the J gene TRBJ2-7; TRBD1 might be the D (6 bases). This CDR3 contains 17 residues. The germline V gene encodes CDR1 MNHNS and CDR2 SASEGT. The CDR3 bases are TGTGCCAGCAGTGAAAACCTTTGGACAGTCCTCTCCCACGAGCAGTACTTC. This translates into CASSENLWTVLSHEQYF.

V gene TRBV7-2 combines with J gene TRBJ2-5; D possibly corresponds to TRBD1 (5 bases). Germline V gene lookup returns CDR1 SGHTA and CDR2 FQGNSA. Between the trimmed V and J ends, which lost 1 base and 5 bases, there was a span of 14 bases. CDR3 length: 15 residues. CDR3 DNA: TGTGCCAGCAGCTTAGGATACGGCAGGGTTGAGACCCAGTACTTC. Protein product: CASSLGYGRVETQYF.

The CDR3 DNA sequence: TGCGCCAGCAGCTTCCAGGGCAATTCACCCCTCCACTTT. As protein: CASSFQGNSPLHF. The V gene is TRBV5-1, the J gene TRBJ1-6; D might be TRBD1 (5 bases). Trimming took 2 bases from V and 7 from J, leaving 7 bases between them. Germline V gives CDR1 SGHRS, CDR2 YFSETQ. The length of the CDR3 is 13 residues.

This clone was detected a few times. The chain is built from TRBV7-9 and TRBJ1-6; a weak D match, TRBD1 (5 bases). V dropped 1 base and J dropped 9 bases, with 13 bases sitting between them. Germline CDR1 and CDR2: SEHNR and FQNEAQ (reference sequence). The CDR3 is made up of 15 amino acids. In DNA form, the CDR3 reads TGTGCCAGCAGCTTAGACAGGAGGCTAGGTTCACCCCTCCACTTT. It codes for CASSLDRRLGSPLHF.

As regards this clone: Other DNA sequences in this sample translate to the same CDR3. The chain employs TRBV7-9 and TRBJ1-1, with D unresolved. This CDR3 is built from 13 residues. CDR1 SEHNR and CDR2 FQNEAQ come from the germline V gene (reference sequence). With 2 bases removed from V and 4 bases from J, the gap between germline ends came to 8 bases. CDR3 nucleotide sequence: TGTGCCAGCAGCTTACAAGGAGGCACTGAAGCTTTCTTT. Translated, it gives CASSLQGGTEAFF.

CDR3 sequence reads: CAKQDGTKETQYF. The CDR3 DNA sequence: TGTGCCAAACAGGACGGAACGAAAGAGACCCAGTACTTC. J is TRBJ2-5 and V is TRBV6-5, with a weak D call TRBD1 (5 bases). Germline V gene data show CDR1 as MNHEY and CDR2 as SVGAGI. The CDR3 covers 13 residues. The ends were cut back, 10 bases at V and 3 bases at J, with 15 bases in the middle.

The chain is built from TRBV29-1 and TRBJ1-1; D may be TRBD1 (5 bases). V was cut by 6 bases and J by 5 bases, with 16 bases left in between. Germline V gene data show CDR1 as SQVTM and CDR2 as ANQGSEA. The CDR3 runs to 13 residues. The CDR3 DNA reads TGCAGCGTCGAGCTGGTGGGGGGGACTGAAGCTTTCTTT. Encoded protein: CSVELVGGTEAFF.

This sequence joins TRBV5-1 and TRBJ2-3; 7 bases map to TRBD2. Germline trimming cut 0 bases from V and 0 bases from J; bases unmatched to any gene: 7. CDR3 length: 17 amino acids. The germline gives CDR1 SGHRS, CDR2 YFSETQ. CDR3 protein: CASSLAVSSGSTDTQYF. DNA for the CDR3: TGCGCCAGCAGCTTGGCCGTGTCTAGCGGTAGCACAGATACGCAGTATTTT.

The chain recombines TRBV27 with TRBJ2-1, with a tentative D call TRBD2 (7 bases). This CDR3 has 14 amino acids. Trimming removed 3 bases from V and 4 bases from J, with 10 bases in between. Germline V gene lookup returns CDR1 MNHEY and CDR2 SMNVEV (reference sequence). The CDR3 nucleotides are TGTGCCAGCAGTTTTCGGGGGGCTTACAATGAGCAGTTCTTC. As protein: CASSFRGAYNEQFF.